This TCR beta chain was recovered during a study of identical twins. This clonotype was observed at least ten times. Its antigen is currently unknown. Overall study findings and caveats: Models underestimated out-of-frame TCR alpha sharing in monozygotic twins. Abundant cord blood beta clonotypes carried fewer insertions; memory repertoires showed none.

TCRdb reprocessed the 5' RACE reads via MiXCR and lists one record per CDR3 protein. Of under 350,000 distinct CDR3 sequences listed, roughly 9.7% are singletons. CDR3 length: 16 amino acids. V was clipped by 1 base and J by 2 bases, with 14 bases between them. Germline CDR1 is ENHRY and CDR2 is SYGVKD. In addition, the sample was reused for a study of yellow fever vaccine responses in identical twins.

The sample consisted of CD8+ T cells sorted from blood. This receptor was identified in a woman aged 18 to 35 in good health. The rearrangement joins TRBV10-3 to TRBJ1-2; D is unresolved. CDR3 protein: CAISEWLSGQNYGYTF. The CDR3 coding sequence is TGTGCCATCAGTGAGTGGCTGTCTGGGCAGAACTATGGCTACACCTTC.